This TCR beta chain came from a study of cytomegalovirus exposure and HLA in healthy donors. Profiling relied on immunoSEQ multiplex PCR, and the TCRdb table lists in-frame clones only, not all of them. The sample lists around 80,000 clones, roughly 94% occurring once. With 6 bases clipped from V and 0 bases from J, the junction kept 2 bases outside the gene matches. There are 14 residues in the CDR3. Germline loops: CDR1 MNHNY, CDR2 SVGAGI (reference sequence). The chain carries TRBV6-6 and TRBJ2-3, with TRBD2 matching 8 bases. The sequence came from a woman between 18 and 29 years old in good health and CMV-seronegative. The sequencing input was PBMCs. The CDR3 loop reads CASSRGGSTDTQYF. CDR3 DNA sequence: TGTGCCAGCAGCCGGGGGGGTAGCACAGATACGCAGTATTTT.